This T cell receptor (beta chain) is drawn from a study of technical replicates of blood from a few donors. This CDR3 has 15 amino acids. Germline CDR1 reads MNHEY; CDR2 reads SVGAGI. V was clipped by 0 bases and J by 3 bases; unmatched bases: 5. Profiling relied on immunoSEQ multiplex PCR, and the TCRdb table lists in-frame clones only, not all of them. The sample has approximately 65,000 clones, around 88% seen once; the top ten hold approximately 4.8%. This clone has a single count. The sequenced sample consisted of PBMCs. The chain uses TRBV6-5 and TRBJ2-7; 7 bases fit TRBD2. The receptor's source is a human donor in good health. Some clones in this sample may be carry-over from other donors' samples. For the CDR3, the DNA is TGTGCCAGCAGTTACTCGGGGGGGGGTTACTACGAGCAGTACTTC. Translated, it gives CASSYSGGGYYEQYF.